Following are 5 T cell receptor beta chains from one sample sequenced in a study of blood T cell repertoires in COVID-19. Libraries were prepared by immunoSEQ multiplex PCR; TCRdb keeps only in-frame clonotypes and omits some of them. The table records approximately 120,000 clones, roughly four fifths of them present only once. Input material: PBMCs or T cells enriched from blood (not recorded which). These receptors were obtained from a man aged 25 to 40 who had recovered from COVID-19.

CDR3 amino acids: CASSLRTGQRNSPLHF. CDR3 DNA sequence: TGTGCCAGCAGCTTGAGGACAGGGCAACGTAATTCACCCCTCCACTTT. The rearrangement links TRBV5-4 to TRBJ1-6; 8 bases are a match to TRBD1. The CDR3 totals 16 residues. Germline CDR1 is SGHNT and CDR2 is YYREEE (reference sequence). Losses at the gene ends were 1 base for V and 6 bases for J; bases not matched to a gene: 6. Variable domain in full (rest from reference TRBV5-4 and TRBJ1-6): ETGVTQSPTHLIKTRGQQVTLRCSSQSGHNTVSWYQQALGQGPQFIFQYYREEENGRGNFPPRFSGLQFPNYSSELNVNALELDDSALYLCASSLRTGQRNSPLHFGNGTRLTVT.

The gene calls are TRBV18 and TRBJ1-6, with D unclear. CDR1 is KGHSH and CDR2 is LQKENI in the germline V gene. CDR3 length equals 15 residues. V lost 5 bases and J lost 6, with 14 bases in between. For the CDR3, the DNA is TGTGCCAGCTCATCCCAGGTGGTTCGTAATTCACCCCTCCACTTT. It codes for CASSSQVVRNSPLHF.

The chain couples TRBV6-2 or TRBV6-3 to TRBJ1-1; the D is unclear. This CDR3 is 13 amino acids long. In germline, CDR1 is MNHEY, CDR2 SVGEGT. V was cut by 2 bases and J by 4 bases, with 8 bases left in between. In DNA form, the CDR3 reads TGTGCCAGCAGTTACGGAGGCGGCACTGAAGCTTTCTTT. As protein: CASSYGGGTEAFF.

The chain recombines TRBV7-9 with TRBJ1-2; D remains ambiguous. This CDR3 region has 13 residues. The V end lost 7 bases, the J end lost 1 base, and 10 bases lay between the germline ends. In germline, CDR1 is SEHNR, CDR2 FQNEAQ (reference sequence). The CDR3, as DNA: TGTGCCAGCACCTTCGGGGATAACTATGGCTACACCTTC. Its translation: CASTFGDNYGYTF. Using reference TRBV7-9 and TRBJ1-2 for the parts outside the CDR3, the full variable domain is DTGVSQNPRHKITKRGQNVTFRCDPISEHNRLYWYRQTLGQGPEFLTYFQNEAQLEKSRLLSDRFSAERPKGSFSTLEIQRTEQGDSAMYLCASTFGDNYGYTFGSGTRLTVV.

The chain couples TRBV27 to TRBJ2-7; D is ambiguous. This CDR3 is built from 12 residues. The ends were cut back, 8 bases at V and 5 bases at J, with 13 bases in the middle. From germline, CDR1 is MNHEY and CDR2 SMNVEV (reference sequence). CDR3 in amino acids: CASGRGADEQYV. CDR3 nucleotide sequence: TGTGCCAGCGGAAGAGGAGCCGACGAGCAGTACGTC.